Following are 24 T cell receptor beta chains from one sample sequenced in a study of regulatory T cells in long-lasting Graves disease (dated by TCRdb to the early 2020s). Libraries were built with multiplex PCR. Instrument on record: Illumina HiSeq 4000. CDR3 regions were amplified by Arm-PCR with iRepertoire HTBI primers to construct TCR beta libraries. TCRdb trimmed public reads at Q25 via fastp, called clones via MiXCR and kept in-frame beta chains. Each entry merges the rows of one CDR3 protein and shows their most common DNA and genes. This sample has 250,000 or so distinct CDR3 sequences in its table, and around 21% of those were observed once. The ten largest clones capture approximately 14% of the sample. In the paper's terms, the time point label means: newly diagnosed GD, antithyroid drugs for less than 3 months. For both TCR sequencing and RNA sequencing, RNA was extracted from PBMCs using TRIzol.

Here the sequenced sample was peripheral blood mononuclear cells (PBMCs), taken at new diagnosis, from a patient treated with antithyroid drugs. The receptors derive from a female donor with Graves disease.

The CDR3 nucleotides are TGTGCCACCAGTGATTTGGGGGCCCGGGACGAGCAGTACTTC. Protein product: CATSDLGARDEQYF. The J gene is TRBJ2-7, the V gene TRBV24-1; D perhaps matches TRBD1 (5 bases). There are 14 residues in the CDR3. Germline CDR1 reads KGHDR; CDR2 reads SFDVKD. V was shortened by 0 bases and J by 5 bases, with 10 bases between the two germline ends.

This clonotype was picked up many times. J is TRBJ2-3 and V is TRBV19; 10 bases map to TRBD2. The V gene's germline CDR1 is LNHDA and CDR2 SQIVND (reference sequence). This CDR3 contains 16 residues. V gave up 5 bases and J gave up 2 bases; unmatched junction bases: 7. The CDR3 bases are TGTGCCAGTAGTTCTAAGCGGGAGGGCCCCACAGATACGCAGTATTTT. It is translated as CASSSKREGPTDTQYF.

This clonotype was seen only a few times. V usage is TRBV4-1 and J usage is TRBJ2-3; a possible D gene is TRBD1 (6 bases). In germline, CDR1 is MGHRA, CDR2 YSYEKL. Trimming shortened V by 0 bases and J by 3 bases, and 13 bases separated the two germline ends. The CDR3 loop spans 16 amino acids. The CDR3: CASSQDPQGGTDTQYF. The DNA of the CDR3 is TGCGCCAGCAGCCAAGACCCACAGGGTGGTACAGATACGCAGTATTTT.

The rearrangement joins TRBV30 to TRBJ2-3, with no clear D. V was pared by 0 bases and J by 8 bases, with 9 bases between. The CDR3 spans 12 residues. Per the germline V gene, CDR1 is GTSNPN and CDR2 is SVGIG (reference sequence). CDR3 region: CAWSVQQITQYF. The CDR3 nucleotides are TGTGCCTGGAGTGTACAGCAGATTACGCAGTATTTT.

The chain links TRBV10-2 to TRBJ2-5; D possibly corresponds to TRBD2 (6 bases). V lost 1 base to trimming and J lost 3 bases, with 6 bases between them. Germline CDR1 WSHSY, CDR2 SAAADI. The CDR3 sequence is 13 residues long. The CDR3 region is CASSEWEEETQYF. The CDR3 nucleotides read TGCGCCAGCAGTGAGTGGGAGGAAGAGACCCAGTACTTC.

This clonotype was found many times. The CDR3 nucleotides are TGCGCCAGCAGGGACATAGCAGGCGAGCAGTACTTC. Residues: CASRDIAGEQYF. The chain joins TRBV4-1 to TRBJ2-7; possibly TRBD1 for D (5 bases). Trimming took 6 bases from V and 6 from J, leaving 12 bases between them. The V gene's germline CDR1 is MGHRA and CDR2 YSYEKL. CDR3 length equals 12 residues.

Concerning this clonotype itself: A far bigger clonotype differs at one base, so this is likely a read error. The rearrangement joins TRBV20-1 to TRBJ2-3; TRBD2 might be the D (5 bases). The J call may be mistaken, given a closer DNA end match to TRBJ2-1. The CDR3 runs to 16 residues. Germline V gene data show CDR1 as DFQATT and CDR2 as SNEGSKA (reference sequence). CDR3 in DNA: TGCAGTGCTGGAGTGTCAGAGGGAGAGAGATACAATGAGCAGTTCTTC. This gives the protein CSAGVSEGERYNEQFF.

In the case of this clonotype: Given a much more abundant clone one base away, this may be a read error. J is TRBJ1-2 and V is TRBV7-2; D remains ambiguous. The germline V gene has CDR1 SGHTA and CDR2 FQGNSA. The CDR3 sequence is 15 residues long. Trimming shortened V by 0 bases and J by 10 bases, and 18 bases separated the two germline ends. CDR3 in amino acids: CASSLAPGGLRVYTF. In nucleotides, the CDR3 is TGTGCCAGCAGCTTAGCCCCAGGAGGGCTTAGAGTCTACACCTTC.

This clonotype was recorded a few times. This chain links TRBV19 with TRBJ1-2, with 9 bases fitting TRBD1. V was pared by 4 bases and J by 6 bases, with 9 bases of the junction left unmatched. CDR1 is LNHDA and CDR2 is SQIVND in the germline V gene (reference sequence). The CDR3 has 15 amino acids. CDR3 nucleotide sequence: TGTGCCAGTAGTAGGGATCCGGGACAGGGCGATGGCTACACCTTC. Its translation: CASSRDPGQGDGYTF. The variable domain in full, completed from reference TRBV19 and TRBJ1-2, reads DGGITQSPKYLFRKEGQNVTLSCEQNLNHDAMYWYRQDPGQGLRLIYYSQIVNDFQKGDIAEGYSVSREKKESFPLTVTSAQKNPTAFYLCASSRDPGQGDGYTFGSGTRLTVV.

This clonotype was recorded many times. The V and J genes are TRBV20-1 and TRBJ2-7, with 9 bases aligning to TRBD1. This CDR3 is 14 amino acids long. CDR1 and CDR2 from the germline V gene are DFQATT and SNEGSKA (reference sequence). V trimming: 5 bases; J trimming: 4 bases; junction bases outside the gene matches: 9. The CDR3 here is CSAPLDRGVYEQYF. CDR3 DNA sequence: TGCAGTGCTCCGCTGGACAGGGGTGTTTACGAGCAGTACTTC.

About this clonotype itself: This likely reflects a read error, since a far larger clone is one base away. The genes are TRBV7-6 and TRBJ2-5; possible D gene TRBD2, 5 bases. The length of the CDR3 is 11 residues. Germline V gives CDR1 SGHVS, CDR2 FNYEAQ. The CDR3 DNA sequence: TGTGCCAGCAGCTTAGGGGAGACCCAGCACTTC. Its protein product is CASSLGETQHF.

This clonotype was seen at least ten times. The chain has TRBV4-3 and TRBJ2-7, with D tentatively TRBD2 (6 bases). This CDR3 comprises 15 residues. V dropped 2 bases and J dropped 4 bases, with 15 bases sitting between them. CDR1 and CDR2 (germline): LGHNA, YSLEER. In DNA, the CDR3 is TGCGCCAGCAGCCAAAGTAATGGGAGGAATTACGAGCAGTACTTC. Protein product: CASSQSNGRNYEQYF.

About this clonotype: Since a much larger clone is just one base distant, this may be a read error. The V and J genes are TRBV9 and TRBJ2-1, with D unclear. CDR1 SGDLS and CDR2 YYNGEE come from the germline V gene. There are 13 residues in the CDR3. Here the CDR3 reads CASSVSRLGEQLF. The CDR3, as DNA: TGTGCCAGCAGCGTATCAAGGCTCGGTGAGCAGCTCTTC.

This clonotype was seen repeatedly, ten times or more. The chain links TRBV6-1 to TRBJ2-1; no firm D call. V was cut by 6 bases and J by 5 bases, with 8 bases left in between. The CDR3 is made up of 12 amino acids. Germline V CDR1 and CDR2: MNHNS, SASEGT. The CDR3: CASRSTHNEQFF. The CDR3 region has the DNA TGTGCCAGCAGATCAACACACAATGAGCAGTTCTTC.

This clonotype has ten or more counts. The CDR3 is CASSQEGADTQYF. The CDR3 DNA reads as TGCGCCAGCAGCCAAGAAGGGGCAGATACGCAGTATTTT. The genes are TRBV4-3 and TRBJ2-3; D perhaps matches TRBD1 (5 bases). Trimming left V 0 bases short and J 4 bases short, with 5 bases between. The CDR3 is made up of 13 amino acids. Germline V gives CDR1 LGHNA, CDR2 YSLEER.

This clonotype was recorded many times. The gene calls are TRBV7-2 and TRBJ1-2, with a possible D match to TRBD1 (6 bases). V was pared by 5 bases and J by 4 bases, with 14 bases between. The CDR3 contains 14 residues. Germline CDR1 and CDR2: SGHTA and FQGNSA. As DNA, the CDR3 is TGTGCCAGCAGCCCCCGCAGGGGAGGCTATGGCTACACCTTC. Translated: CASSPRRGGYGYTF. The variable domain in full, with the rest retrieved from reference TRBV7-2 and TRBJ1-2, is GAGVSQSPSNKVTEKGKDVELRCDPISGHTALYWYRQSLGQGLEFLIYFQGNSAPDKSGLPSDRFSAERTGGSVSTLTIQRTQQEDSAVYLCASSPRRGGYGYTFGSGTRLTVV.

This clonotype was counted many times. The chain has TRBV7-2 and TRBJ2-1, with TRBD2 as a possible D gene (5 bases). Between the trimmed V and J ends, which lost 1 base and 2 bases, there was a span of 9 bases. This CDR3 has 15 amino acids. Germline-derived CDR1 and CDR2 are SGHTA and FQGNSA. The CDR3 is CASSLVAGPYNEQFF. The CDR3 DNA reads TGTGCCAGCAGCTTAGTGGCGGGCCCCTACAATGAGCAGTTCTTC. Based on the CDR3 plus reference TRBV7-2 and TRBJ2-1, the full variable domain is GAGVSQSPSNKVTEKGKDVELRCDPISGHTALYWYRQSLGQGLEFLIYFQGNSAPDKSGLPSDRFSAERTGGSVSTLTIQRTQQEDSAVYLCASSLVAGPYNEQFFGPGTRLTVL.

V usage is TRBV5-1 and J usage is TRBJ2-4; 7 positions agree with TRBD2. The trim removed 0 bases at V and 0 bases at J, leaving 6 bases unmatched. This CDR3 comprises 17 residues. Germline CDR1 and CDR2: SGHRS and YFSETQ. CDR3 sequence (DNA): TGCGCCAGCAGCTTGGTTCGGGAGGACCTAGCCAAAAACATTCAGTACTTC. Encoded protein: CASSLVREDLAKNIQYF.

The table lists this clonotype with many counts. The genes are TRBV10-1 and TRBJ1-2, with D tentatively TRBD1 (6 bases). Trimming left V 6 bases short and J 4 bases short, with 12 bases between. The CDR3 runs 13 residues. Germline CDR1 WNHNN, CDR2 SYGVQD (reference sequence). The DNA of the CDR3 is TGCGCCAGCAGCATCGACAGGTCCTATGGCTACACCTTC. Translating gives CASSIDRSYGYTF.

This clonotype was seen once. This chain joins TRBV20-1 and TRBJ2-3; D is perhaps TRBD1 (6 bases). CDR1 and CDR2 (germline): DFQATT, SNEGSKA (reference sequence). CDR3 length: 16 amino acids. Trimming took 0 bases from V and 2 from J, leaving 15 bases between them. CDR3 region: CSARERGSFFTDTQYF. The DNA for the CDR3 is TGCAGTGCTAGAGAGAGGGGGTCGTTTTTCACAGATACGCAGTATTTT.

This clonotype was picked up many times. The chain carries TRBV25-1 and TRBJ2-3, with D perhaps being TRBD1 or TRBD2 (6 bases each). CDR1 MGHDK and CDR2 SYGVNS come from the germline V gene. V was trimmed by 6 bases and J by 5 bases, leaving 21 bases between them. CDR3 length: 16 amino acids. The CDR3 sequence: CASSGKDRLVQDTQYF. The CDR3 DNA sequence: TGTGCCAGCAGCGGGAAGGACAGACTAGTTCAAGATACGCAGTATTTT.

This clonotype was seen ten or more times. This chain joins TRBV24-1 and TRBJ1-2; D uncertain. Trimming pared 0 bases from V and 2 bases from J, leaving 6 bases between. The CDR3 runs to 14 residues. Per the germline V gene, CDR1 is KGHDR and CDR2 is SFDVKD. The chain's CDR3 is CATSDLRVNYGYTF. For the CDR3, the DNA is TGTGCCACCAGTGATTTGAGAGTAAACTATGGCTACACCTTC.

In its sample, this clonotype was seen a few times. At one boundary the junction diverges from the germline segment, which might be a read error. This sequence joins TRBV15 and TRBJ1-1, with D perhaps matching TRBD1 (5 bases). Germline V lookup: CDR1 LNHNV, CDR2 YYDKDF (reference sequence). The CDR3 length is 14 residues. The CDR3 here is CATGRVQFVTEAFF. The DNA for the CDR3 is TGTGCCACCGGCAGGGTTCAGTTTGTCACTGAAGCTTTCTTT.

This clonotype was seen many times. The V call is TRBV20-1, the J call TRBJ2-3; D not certain. This CDR3 has 12 amino acids. Trimming removed 7 bases at V and 0 bases at J, with 8 bases between. Germline loops: CDR1 DFQATT, CDR2 SNEGSKA (reference sequence). The DNA of the CDR3 is TGCAGTGGCGGCGACAGCACAGATACGCAGTATTTT. Protein: CSGGDSTDTQYF.